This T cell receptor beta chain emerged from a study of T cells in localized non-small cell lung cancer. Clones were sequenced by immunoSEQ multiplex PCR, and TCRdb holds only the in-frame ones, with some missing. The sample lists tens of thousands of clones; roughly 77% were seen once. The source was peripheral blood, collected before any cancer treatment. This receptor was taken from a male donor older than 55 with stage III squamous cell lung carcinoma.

The CDR3 sequence: CASSLRGDSPLHF. Written as DNA, the CDR3 is TGTGCCAGCAGTTTGAGGGGTGATTCACCCCTCCACTTT. The rearrangement joins TRBV27 to TRBJ1-6, with D tentatively TRBD1 (5 bases). CDR3 size: 13 residues. V lost 3 bases to trimming and J lost 8 bases, with 8 bases between them. The germline V gene has CDR1 MNHEY and CDR2 SMNVEV (reference sequence).